These 3 T cell receptor beta chains share one sample of origin, sequenced in a study of STAT5B mutations in CD4+ large granular lymphocyte leukemia. TCRdb's copy holds only in-frame clones and misses some; the assay was immunoSEQ multiplex PCR. There are about 30,000 clones in the sample; 70% to 90% occur only once, and roughly 3.3% lies in the top ten. The sequenced sample was CD4+ T cells from blood buffy coats. These receptors all come from a human donor in good health.

The J gene is TRBJ2-7, the V gene TRBV9, with TRBD1 as a possible D gene (6 bases). Germline loops: CDR1 SGDLS, CDR2 YYNGEE. The CDR3 totals 16 residues. The germline V and J ends were trimmed by 4 bases and 7 bases, with 24 bases remaining between them. The CDR3 nucleotides read TGTGCCAGCAGCCGGGACACCGTTATTTCTACGGCTGAGCAGTACTTC. This encodes CASSRDTVISTAEQYF. Based on the CDR3 plus reference TRBV9 and TRBJ2-7, the full variable domain is DSGVTQTPKHLITATGQRVTLRCSPRSGDLSVYWYQQSLDQGLQFLIQYYNGEERAKGNILERFSAQQFPDLHSELNLSSLELGDSALYFCASSRDTVISTAEQYFGPGTRLTVT.

The chain links TRBV28 to TRBJ1-1, with D possibly matching TRBD1 (5 bases). From germline, CDR1 is MDHEN and CDR2 SYDVKM. This CDR3 has 14 amino acids. The V gene lost 5 bases and the J gene lost 1 base, with 11 bases spanning the gap. This CDR3 is CASSPGTGNTEAFF. CDR3 sequence (DNA): TGTGCCAGCAGTCCCGGGACTGGGAACACTGAAGCTTTCTTT.

This chain connects TRBV28 to TRBJ1-2; a weak D match, TRBD1 (6 bases). V shed 1 base and J shed 5 bases, with 8 bases lying between them. The CDR3 spans 13 residues. Germline values: CDR1 MDHEN, CDR2 SYDVKM. CDR3 DNA sequence: TGTGCCAGCAGTTTATACAGGGTTTATGGCTACACCTTC. Its protein is CASSLYRVYGYTF.